This T cell receptor (beta chain) was identified during a study of blood T cell repertoires in COVID-19. Study-level information: COVID-19 samples, acute and convalescent, were from the United States, Italy and Spain. The cDNA or gDNA used as material had been derived from T cells, B-cell-depleted T cells, or PBMCs.

Exposed enrollees had met someone with a PCR-confirmed or clinician-diagnosed COVID-19 case at some point within the 2 weeks before study entry. In the source study's methods: Nucleated cell number was recorded as an estimate derived from reference gene primer amplification. Here immunoSEQ multiplex PCR was the method, and the copy in TCRdb shows in-frame clones only, minus some. D and trimming come from the DNA, and the V and J calls and clone size come from that table. Of some 320,000 clones in the sample, approximately 90% were seen once. J lost 0 bases, V lost 5 bases, and 6 bases had no gene match. Germline V CDR1 and CDR2: SGHAT, FQDESV (reference sequence). This CDR3 contains 16 residues.

Sequencing input: PBMCs or T cells enriched from blood (not recorded which). The source is a woman aged 25 to 39 who had been exposed to COVID-19. V gene TRBV11-1 combines with J gene TRBJ1-4, with 7 bases lining up with TRBD1. CDR3 protein: CASSPGDSATNEKLFF. CDR3 DNA: TGTGCCAGCAGCCCGGGGGACAGTGCAACTAATGAAAAACTGTTTTTT.